These T cell receptor beta chains were read from a single sample in a study of cytomegalovirus exposure and HLA in healthy donors. TCRdb's copy holds only in-frame clones and misses some; the assay was immunoSEQ multiplex PCR. The table shows some 260,000 clones, with roughly 88% occurring only once. Sequencing was performed on PBMCs. The receptors originated from a woman younger than 45 in good health and CMV-seronegative. The CDR3 runs from the conserved cysteine through the conserved F or W. A D gene is named only where the DNA matches it firmly. The listing skips clone size in some rows; elsewhere it reads once, few, many or a size class.

CDR3nt	CDR3aa	j_gene	v_gene	d_gene	abundance
TGTGCCAGCAGTGAGAGGTTCTATGGCTACACCTTC	CASSERFYGYTF	TRBJ1-2	TRBV6-1	-	-
TGCGCCAGCAGCCAAGACGGCCAGGCCTACGAGCAGTACTTC	CASSQDGQAYEQYF	TRBJ2-7	TRBV4-3	-	-
TGCGCCAGCAGGGTAGCGGGAGGAAGCCAAGAGACCCAGTACTTC	CASRVAGGSQETQYF	TRBJ2-5	TRBV5-1	TRBD2	-
TGTGCCAGCAGTGAAAGCCTGTCCAGGGGGGACTACTACGAGCAGTACTTC	CASSESLSRGDYYEQYF	TRBJ2-7	TRBV6-1	-	once
TGTGCCAGCGTGACAGGGGACTACGAGCAGTACTTC	CASVTGDYEQYF	TRBJ2-7	TRBV21-1	-	-
TGTGCCAGCGCGAAGCGGGGGGCTGATACGCAGTATTTT	CASAKRGADTQYF	TRBJ2-3	TRBV9	TRBD2	-
TGTGCCAGCAGTGGGGGGGGCGCGGGCACTGAAGCTTTCTTT	CASSGGGAGTEAFF	TRBJ1-1	TRBV25-1	-	-
TGTGCCAGCAGGGGGACTAGCGGGAGCCACAATGAGCAGTTCTTC	CASRGTSGSHNEQFF	TRBJ2-1	TRBV2	TRBD2	-
TGTGCCAGCAGTTTAGCGGCAGGGGGTTCTGATGAAAAACTGTTTTTT	CASSLAAGGSDEKLFF	TRBJ1-4	TRBV28	TRBD1	-
TGTGCCAGCAGCGCACGCATCGCCAACCGGGGGCTGAACACCGGGGAGCTGTTTTTT	CASSARIANRGLNTGELFF	TRBJ2-2	TRBV11-2	-	-
TGTGCCAGCAGCTTAGGACAGGGGTCCTACAATGAGCAGTTCTTC	CASSLGQGSYNEQFF	TRBJ2-1	TRBV11-3	TRBD1	-
TGTGCCAGTAGTATTTCAGGGCTTAAAGACTACGAGCAGTACTTC	CASSISGLKDYEQYF	TRBJ2-7	TRBV19	-	-
TGTGCCAGCAGTTACTCACGACAGCTTTCTACCCCCATGTACTTC	CASSYSRQLSTPMYF	TRBJ2-7	TRBV6-5	-	-
TGTGCCAGCAGACAGGCCGGGGGTGAGGAGACCCAGTACTTC	CASRQAGGEETQYF	TRBJ2-5	TRBV6-6	-	few
TGTGCCAGCAGCTTAACGGACAAGAACACTGAAGCTTTCTTT	CASSLTDKNTEAFF	TRBJ1-1	TRBV11-1	-	-
TGTGCCTGGAGTTTGTTGACTAGCGGGGGGTCGGGTGAGCAGTTCTTC	CAWSLLTSGGSGEQFF	TRBJ2-1	TRBV30	TRBD2	-
TGTGCCAGCAGCTTAATGATCCCAGATACGCAGTATTTT	CASSLMIPDTQYF	TRBJ2-3	TRBV11-3	-	once
TGTGCCAGCAGCTTAGCGGGGAGCTCCTACGAGCAGTACTTC	CASSLAGSSYEQYF	TRBJ2-7	TRBV7-6	-	-
TGTGCCAGCAGCTTGGGTGTATGGAACATTCAGTACTTC	CASSLGVWNIQYF	TRBJ2-4	TRBV7-9	-	-
TGTGCCAGCAGTACTAGCGGGAGGGGGAGTGAGCAGTTCTTC	CASSTSGRGSEQFF	TRBJ2-1	TRBV2	TRBD2	-
TGTGCCAGCAGTGAGTGGCCCGGGGGAGGGAAACTGTTTTTT	CASSEWPGGGKLFF	TRBJ1-4	TRBV6-1	-	-
TGTGCCAGCAGTTACTCCGGCGACAGGGCCAAAAACATTCAGTACTTC	CASSYSGDRAKNIQYF	TRBJ2-4	TRBV6-6	-	-
TGCAGCGTTGGGTCCGGGACTAGCGGCTCCTACGAGCAGTACTTC	CSVGSGTSGSYEQYF	TRBJ2-7	TRBV29-1	TRBD2	-
TGTGCCACCAGCAGAGAAGGACTAGCGGACTCCTACAATGAGCAGTTCTTC	CATSREGLADSYNEQFF	TRBJ2-1	TRBV15	TRBD2	-
TGCGCCAGCAGCACGGACAGGGACAAACTGTTTTTT	CASSTDRDKLFF	TRBJ1-4	TRBV5-1	TRBD1	-
TGTGCCAGCAGTGATAGGACAGGGAGGACTAATGAAAAACTGTTTTTT	CASSDRTGRTNEKLFF	TRBJ1-4	TRBV2	TRBD1	-
TGCGCCAGCAGCTTGCAGAGTTATGGCTACACCTTC	CASSLQSYGYTF	TRBJ1-2	TRBV5-1	-	-
TGCGCCAGCAGCTTGGATTCCGGGACAGGGGATGGCTACACCTTC	CASSLDSGTGDGYTF	TRBJ1-2	TRBV5-1	TRBD1	-
TGTGCCAGCAGCGACCATGGTGAGCAGTTCTTC	CASSDHGEQFF	TRBJ2-1	TRBV5-4	-	-
TGTGCCAGCAGCTCGCGGGTTTTCGTCACAGATACGCAGTATTTT	CASSSRVFVTDTQYF	TRBJ2-3	TRBV21-1	-	-
TGTGCCAGCAGAGTGACCAAATACAATGAGCAGTTCTTC	CASRVTKYNEQFF	TRBJ2-1	TRBV27	-	-
TGTGCCAGCAGCTCGCGGGACAGAGGGTACGAGCAGTACTTC	CASSSRDRGYEQYF	TRBJ2-7	TRBV7-9	-	-
TGTGCCAGCAGCCCCCGGGACGGACTCACCGGGGAGCTGTTTTTT	CASSPRDGLTGELFF	TRBJ2-2	TRBV9	-	once
TGTGCCAGCATCGACGGGAGGCTTTTCGAGCAGTACTTC	CASIDGRLFEQYF	TRBJ2-7	TRBV6-1	TRBD2	-
TGTGCCAGCAGCTTGGCGGGTGCAACTAATGAAAAACTGTTTTTT	CASSLAGATNEKLFF	TRBJ1-4	TRBV5-8	-	-
TGTGCCAGCAGCGTTCAACAGTGGGCTCGGGACGAGCAGTACTTC	CASSVQQWARDEQYF	TRBJ2-7	TRBV5-4	-	-
TGTGCCAGCAGTGAACAGGGGACTAGCACAGATACGCAGTATTTT	CASSEQGTSTDTQYF	TRBJ2-3	TRBV2	-	once
TGTGCCAGCAGCCCGCATCCGGGACAGGTTTTACAGCCCCAGCATTTT	CASSPHPGQVLQPQHF	TRBJ1-5	TRBV5-5	TRBD1	once
TGTGCCAGCAGTCCCGGACAGGGTGTAGCCTACGAGCAGTACTTC	CASSPGQGVAYEQYF	TRBJ2-7	TRBV27	TRBD1	-
TGTGCCAGCAGCTTACTGATAGATACGCAGTATTTT	CASSLLIDTQYF	TRBJ2-3	TRBV11-2	-	-
TGCAGCGTTGAAGAACCCACGCGACAGGGATACGAGCAGTACTTC	CSVEEPTRQGYEQYF	TRBJ2-7	TRBV29-1	TRBD1	-
TGTGCCAGCAGCCTGTGGGTTGAAGCTTTCTTT	CASSLWVEAFF	TRBJ1-1	TRBV5-8	-	-
TGCAGTGCCAACTCTGACTTGGAGCAGTTCTTC	CSANSDLEQFF	TRBJ2-1	TRBV20-1	-	once
TGCGCCAGCAGTGAGTCTGGGCGGGAGGGCTCCTACGAGCAGTACTTC	CASSESGREGSYEQYF	TRBJ2-7	TRBV10-1	TRBD2	-
TGCGCCAGCAGCCAAGATGCTCAGGGGGCAGGGCAGCCCCAGCATTTT	CASSQDAQGAGQPQHF	TRBJ1-5	TRBV4-1	TRBD1	many
TGCAGCGTTGTTTTGGCGGCAGGGGGATTAGCGGGAGTCGGCGAGCAGTACTTC	CSVVLAAGGLAGVGEQYF	TRBJ2-7	TRBV29-1	TRBD2	-
TGTGCCAGCAGTGACTTCGGCGTCACAGATACGCAGTATTTT	CASSDFGVTDTQYF	TRBJ2-3	TRBV25-1	-	-
TGTGCCAGCAGTAGTAGCGGGAGTATCACAGATACGCAGTATTTT	CASSSSGSITDTQYF	TRBJ2-3	TRBV27	TRBD2	-
TGTGCCAGCAGTTTATCGTCGCTGAATGAGCAGTTCTTC	CASSLSSLNEQFF	TRBJ2-1	TRBV27	-	-
TGTGCCAGTAGTTCGACCCAGGGCTCCCAAGAGACCCAGTACTTC	CASSSTQGSQETQYF	TRBJ2-5	TRBV19	-	-
TGTGCCAGCACAGATGGTGTTCCCCCATCCTCCTACGAGCAGTACTTC	CASTDGVPPSSYEQYF	TRBJ2-7	TRBV4-2	-	-
TGTGCCAGCGGACCCAGCCTAGAGCGGGACTACACCGGGGAGCTGTTTTTT	CASGPSLERDYTGELFF	TRBJ2-2	TRBV25-1	TRBD2	-
TGTGCCAGCCGATCTGGGCTGGCGATCCAAGAGACCCAGTACTTC	CASRSGLAIQETQYF	TRBJ2-5	TRBV27	-	-
TGCGCCAGCAGCGGTTGGGTGGGTATTGAGACCCAGTACTTC	CASSGWVGIETQYF	TRBJ2-5	TRBV5-1	-	-
TGCGCCAGCAGCCCGGGACTCCCGTCGGATACGCAGTATTTT	CASSPGLPSDTQYF	TRBJ2-3	TRBV5-1	-	-